One and the same sample provided the 11 T cell receptor beta chains below, sequenced in a study of identical twins. TCRdb processed the 5' RACE reads anew with MiXCR; each CDR3 protein has one entry. In the table there are fewer than 500,000 distinct CDR3 sequences, more than 13% of which are singletons. These data also featured in a second study, about yellow fever vaccine responses in identical twins.

Input material: CD4+ T cells sorted from blood. These receptor sequences come from a woman between 18 and 29 years old in good health.

This clonotype was detected many times. The rearrangement uses TRBV7-9 and TRBJ2-1; 8 bases fit TRBD2. This CDR3 comprises 14 residues. In germline, CDR1 is SEHNR, CDR2 FQNEAQ (reference sequence). The V and J ends lost 1 base and 9 bases, in that order; junction bases with no gene match: 5. CDR3 loop: CASSLESSGSEQFF. The CDR3 nucleotides are TGTGCCAGCAGCTTAGAGTCCAGCGGGAGTGAGCAGTTCTTC.

The rearrangement uses TRBV29-1 and TRBJ2-5, with D perhaps given as TRBD1 or TRBD2 (6 bases each). In germline, CDR1 is SQVTM, CDR2 ANQGSEA. Trimming left V 4 bases short and J 8 bases short, with 17 bases between. The CDR3 has 13 residues. CDR3 nucleotides: TGCAGCGTTGTGGAGGGGGTTGCGGGTACCCAGTACTTC. It specifies CSVVEGVAGTQYF.

This clonotype was counted only a few times. This chain uses TRBV5-1 with TRBJ2-1; 14 bases align to TRBD2. The CDR3 loop spans 15 amino acids. The V and J ends lost 4 bases and 9 bases, in that order; junction bases with no gene match: 6. From germline, CDR1 is SGHRS and CDR2 YFSETQ. The CDR3 DNA reads TGCGCCAGCAGCCAGGGACTAGCGGGAGTAAGTGAGCAGTTCTTC. Translating it yields CASSQGLAGVSEQFF.

Concerning this clonotype itself: Being one base from a much bigger clone, this may be a read error. This chain joins TRBV11-2 and TRBJ1-2, with D uncertain. V dropped 1 base and J dropped 5 bases, with 8 bases sitting between them. Germline values: CDR1 SGHAT, CDR2 FQNNGV. The CDR3 sequence is 13 residues long. The CDR3 loop is CASSLGTTYGYTF. DNA of the CDR3: TGTGCCAGCAGCTTAGGGACGACATATGGCTACACCTTC.

This clonotype showed up just a few times. The chain couples TRBV5-1 to TRBJ2-3, with TRBD2 matching over 13 bases. J gave up 2 bases and V 0 bases, and 3 bases lay outside the gene matches. Germline lookup yields CDR1 SGHRS and CDR2 YFSETQ. The CDR3 runs 17 residues. CDR3: CASSLELAGGDTDTQYF. The CDR3 nucleotides read TGCGCCAGCAGCTTGGAACTAGCGGGAGGGGACACAGATACGCAGTATTTT.

The chain combines TRBV29-1 with TRBJ2-7; either TRBD1 or TRBD2 may fit D (5 bases each). CDR1 is SQVTM and CDR2 is ANQGSEA in the germline V gene. The CDR3 totals 11 residues. V lost 5 bases and J lost 3, with 8 bases in between. The CDR3 DNA is TGCAGCGTTAAGGGGAGCTACGAGCAGTACTTC. This codes for CSVKGSYEQYF.

A note on this clonotype: At one boundary the junction diverges from the germline segment, which might be a read error. The gene calls are TRBV7-7 and TRBJ2-2; TRBD1 is a possible D gene (5 bases). Germline lookup yields CDR1 SSHAT and CDR2 FNYEAQ (reference sequence). The CDR3 consists of 14 residues. CDR3 protein: CASSIDRNTGELFF. CDR3 nucleotide sequence: TGTGCTAGCAGCATCGACAGAAACACCGGGGAGCTGTTTTTT.

This clonotype was seen more than once but under ten times. The chain recombines TRBV7-8 with TRBJ2-7; D possibly corresponds to TRBD1 (6 bases). Germline V gene lookup returns CDR1 SGHVS and CDR2 FQNEAQ. This CDR3 is 14 amino acids long. Trimming took off 3 bases at V and 4 bases at J, with 13 bases between the two ends. The CDR3 here is CASSFVGALYEQYF. The CDR3 DNA reads TGTGCCAGCAGCTTCGTGGGGGCCTTGTACGAGCAGTACTTC. The complete variable domain, with remaining parts taken from reference TRBV7-8 and TRBJ2-7, reads GAGVSQSPRYKVAKRGQDVALRCDPISGHVSLFWYQQALGQGPEFLTYFQNEAQLDKSGLPSDRFFAERPEGSVSTLKIQRTQQEDSAVYLCASSFVGALYEQYFGPGTRLTVT.

This sequence joins TRBV20-1 and TRBJ2-7; D is perhaps TRBD2 (6 bases). This CDR3 has 15 residues. Trimming cost V 1 base and J 6 bases, with 19 bases left between them. CDR1 DFQATT and CDR2 SNEGSKA come from the germline V gene (reference sequence). The CDR3 region is CSARVQSGREGEQYF. CDR3 in DNA: TGCAGTGCTAGAGTGCAAAGCGGGCGCGAAGGCGAGCAGTACTTC.

The V call is TRBV10-3, the J call TRBJ2-3; D might be TRBD1 or TRBD2, each matching 6 bases. Germline V gives CDR1 ENHRY, CDR2 SYGVKD. The CDR3 extends over 17 amino acids. The V end was cut by 4 bases, the J end by 1 base, with 18 bases between. The CDR3, as DNA: TGTGCCATCAGTGTTAGCGGCCCGGGGGCTGGCACAGATACGCAGTATTTT. Its translation is CAISVSGPGAGTDTQYF.

This clonotype was picked up many times. The chain carries TRBV7-9 and TRBJ2-2, with no clear D. The CDR3 length is 12 residues. Per the germline V gene, CDR1 is SEHNR and CDR2 is FQNEAQ (reference sequence). Trimming left V 4 bases short and J 9 bases short, with 9 bases between. This CDR3 reads CASSSVTWELFF. As DNA, the CDR3 is TGTGCCAGCAGCTCCGTGACTTGGGAGCTGTTTTTT.